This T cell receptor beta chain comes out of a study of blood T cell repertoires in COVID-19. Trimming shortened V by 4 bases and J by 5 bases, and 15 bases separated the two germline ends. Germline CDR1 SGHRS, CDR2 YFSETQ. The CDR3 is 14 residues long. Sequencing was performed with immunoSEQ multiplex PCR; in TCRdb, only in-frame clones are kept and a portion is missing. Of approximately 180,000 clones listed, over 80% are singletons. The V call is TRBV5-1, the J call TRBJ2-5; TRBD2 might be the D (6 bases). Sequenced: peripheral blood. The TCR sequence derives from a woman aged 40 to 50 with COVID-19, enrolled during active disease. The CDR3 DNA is TGCGCCAGCAGCCCGGGAGCCCTTAGGGAGACCCAGTACTTC. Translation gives CASSPGALRETQYF.